A single sample gave rise to the 20 T cell receptor beta chains below, sequenced in a study of neurological immune-mediated disorders. Using its own MiXCR run on the 5' RACE reads, TCRdb lists one record per CDR3 protein. This table has tens of thousands of distinct CDR3 sequences, roughly an eighth appearing once. Noted time point: longitudinal time-point 1 (baseline). Sequencing input: PBMCs. The receptor source for this set is a female donor with HTLV-1-associated myelopathy (HAM/TSP).

This clonotype was recorded many times. V and J are TRBV28 and TRBJ2-7, with 7 bases fitting TRBD2. CDR1 is MDHEN, CDR2 SYDVKM, per germline. The CDR3 extends over 12 amino acids. Losses at the gene ends were 8 bases for V and 3 bases for J; bases not matched to a gene: 4. CDR3 in amino acids: CASRDYNYEQYF. DNA for the CDR3: TGTGCCAGCCGGGACTACAACTACGAGCAGTACTTC.

The chain is built from TRBV11-2 and TRBJ2-7, with 9 bases that match TRBD2. The CDR3 length is 15 residues. V lost 8 bases to trimming and J lost 1 base; unmatched junction nucleotides: 9. The germline gives CDR1 SGHAT, CDR2 FQNNGV. CDR3: CASGPSGGWSYEQYF. Here the CDR3 DNA reads TGTGCCAGCGGTCCCAGCGGGGGGTGGTCCTACGAGCAGTACTTC.

In its sample, this clonotype was seen many times. The V gene is TRBV15, the J gene TRBJ1-1, with TRBD1 matching over 10 bases. The CDR3 extends over 15 amino acids. Germline CDR1 and CDR2: LNHNV and YYDKDF (reference sequence). With V trimmed by 3 bases and J by 4 bases, 5 bases remained unmatched. CDR3 residues: CATSRAGQGPTEAFF. DNA of the CDR3: TGTGCCACCAGCAGGGCGGGACAGGGGCCCACTGAAGCTTTCTTT.

This clonotype has ten or more counts. The chain combines TRBV5-1 with TRBJ1-6; weak D call: TRBD1 (5 bases). The V and J ends lost 2 bases and 6 bases respectively, with 18 bases between them. This CDR3 region has 17 residues. CDR1 and CDR2 from the germline V gene are SGHRS and YFSETQ. CDR3 sequence: CASSFLPGTEGNSPLHF. The CDR3 DNA sequence: TGCGCCAGCAGCTTCTTACCCGGGACCGAGGGTAATTCACCCCTCCACTTT.

This clonotype appeared many times. This chain connects TRBV29-1 to TRBJ2-7; D possibly corresponds to TRBD1 (6 bases). The CDR3 extends over 12 amino acids. Trimming took off 7 bases at V and 6 bases at J, with 16 bases between the two ends. Germline CDR1 SQVTM, CDR2 ANQGSEA. In DNA, the CDR3 is TGCAGCGCTGCCAGGGGAGAACGCGAGCAGTACTTC. Protein: CSAARGEREQYF.

This clonotype qualifies as medium-sized. The chain is built from TRBV5-1 and TRBJ2-5; tentatively, D is TRBD1 or TRBD2 (5 bases each). The CDR3 is made up of 13 amino acids. Looked up from germline, CDR1 is SGHRS and CDR2 is YFSETQ. V lost 5 bases and J 4 bases, leaving 12 bases between the germline ends. CDR3 coding DNA: TGCGCCAGCAGGAGGGGTGATAGAGAGACCCAGTACTTC. Its protein is CASRRGDRETQYF.

V gene TRBV5-1 combines with J gene TRBJ2-1; 8 positions agree with TRBD2. The CDR3 contains 15 residues. CDR1 SGHRS and CDR2 YFSETQ come from the germline V gene. The trim removed 4 bases at V and 6 bases at J, leaving 9 bases unmatched. CDR3 nucleotide sequence: TGCGCCAGCAGCCCCGTTCCCGGGGGGGCCAATGAGCAGTTCTTC. It encodes CASSPVPGGANEQFF.

Only a few counts were recorded for this clonotype. The CDR3 bases are TGCGCCAGCAGCTCGGGGAAGACTGAAGCTTTCTTT. Protein: CASSSGKTEAFF. The chain recombines TRBV5-1 with TRBJ1-1; D gene uncertain. Trimming took off 3 bases at V and 5 bases at J, with 8 bases between the two ends. This CDR3 region has 12 residues. Germline V gene data show CDR1 as SGHRS and CDR2 as YFSETQ.

There are many counts of this clonotype. J is TRBJ2-7 and V is TRBV25-1; D might be TRBD1 (6 bases). The CDR3 extends over 16 amino acids. Deletions cut 3 bases from V and 5 bases from J, with 20 bases between. Per the germline V gene, CDR1 is MGHDK and CDR2 is SYGVNS. The CDR3 here is CASSDQILQGRHEQYF. CDR3 coding DNA: TGTGCCAGCAGTGATCAAATACTACAGGGCAGGCACGAGCAGTACTTC.

This clonotype was observed at least ten times. The V and J genes are TRBV11-2 and TRBJ2-1, with D possibly being TRBD2 (6 bases). The CDR3 extends over 14 amino acids. Trimming removed 7 bases at V and 1 base at J, with 11 bases between. Germline CDR1 is SGHAT and CDR2 is FQNNGV. The CDR3 coding sequence is TGTGCCAGCAAGGAGGGCCGGTCCTACAATGAGCAGTTCTTC. Residues: CASKEGRSYNEQFF.

This clonotype was seen many times. This chain uses TRBV20-1 with TRBJ2-2; tentative D call: TRBD2 (6 bases). CDR1 DFQATT and CDR2 SNEGSKA come from the germline V gene (reference sequence). The V and J ends lost 5 bases and 2 bases respectively, with 9 bases between them. The CDR3 length is 13 residues. The CDR3 loop reads CSAGTSNTGELFF. DNA of the CDR3: TGCAGTGCTGGGACTTCTAACACCGGGGAGCTGTTTTTT.

The gene calls are TRBV6-6 and TRBJ2-7; possible D gene TRBD2, 6 bases. The V end lost 0 bases, the J end lost 0 bases, and 9 bases lay between the germline ends. CDR3 length: 15 amino acids. Per the germline V gene, CDR1 is MNHNY and CDR2 is SVGAGI (reference sequence). The CDR3, as DNA: TGTGCCAGCAGTTACTCTGGGGGGAGCTCCTACGAGCAGTACTTC. Amino acid sequence: CASSYSGGSSYEQYF.

This clonotype was observed at least ten times. V and J are TRBV20-1 and TRBJ2-7; 10 bases are shared with TRBD2. Germline assignment: CDR1 DFQATT and CDR2 SNEGSKA (reference sequence). This CDR3 region has 13 residues. J was trimmed by 4 bases and V by 6 bases; bases with no gene match: 6. The CDR3 sequence is CSAPSGGLYEQYF. Written as DNA, the CDR3 is TGCAGTGCCCCTAGCGGGGGACTGTACGAGCAGTACTTC.

The V gene is TRBV7-2, the J gene TRBJ2-3, with 10 bases that match TRBD2. Germline V gives CDR1 SGHTA, CDR2 FQGNSA. V shed 4 bases and J 5 bases; nucleotides not matched to a gene: 12. The CDR3 runs to 17 residues. CDR3 residues: CASSSRLAGLVKDTQYF. CDR3 coding DNA: TGTGCCAGCAGCTCGCGACTAGCGGGTTTGGTAAAAGATACGCAGTATTTT.

The rearrangement links TRBV5-1 to TRBJ1-1; 11 nucleotides agree with TRBD1. V shed 4 bases and J 7 bases; nucleotides not matched to a gene: 9. Germline CDR1 is SGHRS and CDR2 is YFSETQ. The CDR3 length is 15 residues. The CDR3 DNA reads TGCGCCAGCAGCACCGGGACAGGGGGTTTCAGTGAAGCTTTCTTT. Translation: CASSTGTGGFSEAFF.

In this sample, this clonotype turned up many times. This chain uses TRBV15 with TRBJ2-4, with D tentatively TRBD2 (7 bases). Germline CDR1 is LNHNV and CDR2 is YYDKDF (reference sequence). There are 16 residues in the CDR3. Trimming took 1 base from V and 0 from J, leaving 10 bases between them. This chain's CDR3 is CATSRGGGVAKNIQYF. DNA for the CDR3: TGTGCCACCAGCAGAGGAGGGGGGGTAGCCAAAAACATTCAGTACTTC.

This clonotype has a count of ten or more. V gene TRBV12-3 or TRBV12-4 combines with J gene TRBJ2-2, with D perhaps matching TRBD1 (5 bases). Trimming shortened V by 1 base and J by 4 bases, and 7 bases separated the two germline ends. The CDR3 totals 14 residues. The CDR3 region is CASSLEGSTGELFF. For the CDR3, the DNA is TGTGCCAGCAGTTTAGAGGGGTCCACCGGGGAGCTGTTTTTT.

The chain uses TRBV6-5 and TRBJ2-7, with TRBD1 identical over 12 bases. CDR1 and CDR2 from the germline V gene are MNHEY and SVGAGI. The trim removed 0 bases at V and 5 bases at J, leaving 5 bases unmatched. The CDR3 consists of 16 residues. The CDR3 is CASSYSPGQGAHEQYF. CDR3 DNA sequence: TGTGCCAGCAGTTACTCCCCGGGACAGGGGGCCCACGAGCAGTACTTC.

This chain connects TRBV5-4 to TRBJ2-5; 8 bases align to TRBD2. The CDR3 loop spans 15 amino acids. The V segment lost 1 base and the J segment 5 bases; nucleotides outside the gene matches: 7. In germline, CDR1 is SGHNT, CDR2 YYREEE (reference sequence). The CDR3 loop is CASSLWLGGRETQYF. CDR3 DNA: TGTGCCAGCAGCTTGTGGCTGGGCGGGAGGGAGACCCAGTACTTC.

This clonotype showed up many times. The genes are TRBV7-8 and TRBJ2-5; no clear D. Between the trimmed V and J ends, which lost 0 bases and 0 bases, there was a span of 5 bases. Germline V gives CDR1 SGHVS, CDR2 FQNEAQ. The CDR3 runs 14 residues. DNA for the CDR3: TGTGCCAGCAGCTTAGCCCCTCACCAAGAGACCCAGTACTTC. Translating gives CASSLAPHQETQYF.